What follows describes a single TCR beta chain. Study members were between about 18 and 95 years old and lived in over 20 US regions. Participants had their cohort set by participant-reported clinical history. The sample originates from a study of blood T cell repertoires in COVID-19. On the study more broadly: The study drew acute and convalescent COVID-19 samples from the United States, Italy and Spain. PBMCs, B-cell-depleted T cells, or T cells provided the cDNA or gDNA that made up the material.

The V gene lost 6 bases and the J gene lost 4 bases, with 17 bases spanning the gap. The CDR3 extends over 15 amino acids. Germline V CDR1 and CDR2: SGHTS, YDEGEE. Some clones are missing from TCRdb's copy, which holds only in-frame ones; the method was immunoSEQ multiplex PCR. The sample lists some 180,000 clones; approximately 85% were seen once. The sequence was obtained from a man in his forties who had recovered from COVID-19. This chain uses TRBV5-8 with TRBJ2-1; weak D call: TRBD1 (6 bases). The sequenced sample consisted of PBMCs or T cells enriched from blood (not recorded which). The CDR3: CASKKTGTYYNEQFF. The CDR3 region has the DNA TGTGCCAGCAAGAAAACCGGGACATATTACAATGAGCAGTTCTTC.